Presented here are 21 T cell receptor beta chains from one specimen sequenced in a study of radiotherapy plus CTLA-4 blockade in lung cancer. Clones were read by immunoSEQ multiplex PCR, and TCRdb kept only the in-frame ones, dropping some. The repertoire has about 59,000 clones, 65% to 80% of them found once; the top ten carry about 8.9%. The sample in question was peripheral blood, obtained from a patient treated with radiotherapy plus ipilimumab. The receptor source for this set is a human donor with non-small cell lung cancer whose response to radiotherapy plus ipilimumab could not be evaluated.

The chain joins TRBV28 to TRBJ1-1, with D perhaps matching TRBD1 (6 bases). Trimming pared 1 base from V and 4 bases from J, leaving 22 bases between. Germline V gene sequence: CDR1 MDHEN, CDR2 SYDVKM. The CDR3 consists of 18 residues. For the CDR3, the DNA is TGTGCCAGCAGTTTATTATGGAGGCAGGGGCATTTGGGCACTGAAGCTTTCTTT. Amino acid sequence: CASSLLWRQGHLGTEAFF. The complete variable domain, with remaining parts taken from reference TRBV28 and TRBJ1-1, reads DVKVTQSSRYLVKRTGEKVFLECVQDMDHENMFWYRQDPGLGLRLIYFSYDVKMKEKGDIPEGYSVSREKKERFSLILESASTNQTSMYLCASSLLWRQGHLGTEAFFGQGTRLTVV.

This clone occurred once. The rearrangement links TRBV9 to TRBJ1-1; 10 bases align to TRBD1. Germline CDR1 reads SGDLS; CDR2 reads YYNGEE. This CDR3 comprises 15 residues. The V gene end was trimmed by 4 bases and the J gene end by 4 bases; junction bases not matched to a gene: 7. CDR3 sequence: CASSSPGTGVTEAFF. DNA for the CDR3: TGTGCCAGCAGCTCTCCCGGGACAGGGGTCACTGAAGCTTTCTTT.

This clone was recorded once. CDR3 DNA sequence: TGTGCCATCAGGTTCCAGGGAGGGTCCTACGAGCAGTACTTC. It specifies CAIRFQGGSYEQYF. The gene calls are TRBV10-3 and TRBJ2-7, with 7 bases identical to TRBD2. The CDR3 length is 14 residues. The V and J ends lost 6 bases and 1 base, in that order; junction bases with no gene match: 6. The V gene's germline CDR1 is ENHRY and CDR2 SYGVKD.

The chain links TRBV27 to TRBJ2-7, with 15 nucleotides matching TRBD2. Germline V CDR1 and CDR2: MNHEY, SMNVEV (reference sequence). The CDR3 contains 16 residues. V shed 2 bases, J shed 5 bases, and the junction held 4 bases outside the gene matches. The CDR3 DNA reads TGTGCCAGCAGTTTAGAGGGACTAGCGGGAGGAGACGAGCAGTACTTC. This sequence encodes CASSLEGLAGGDEQYF.

The chain links TRBV5-1 to TRBJ1-4, with unresolved D. This CDR3 has 14 residues. Germline V gene sequence: CDR1 SGHRS, CDR2 YFSETQ. V was trimmed by 4 bases and J by 3 bases, leaving 10 bases between them. DNA for the CDR3: TGCGCCAGCAGCATGCCGGGAGCTAATGAAAAACTGTTTTTT. Amino acids: CASSMPGANEKLFF.

The chain carries TRBV6-4 and TRBJ2-3; 9 nucleotides match TRBD1. The CDR3 length is 15 residues. Germline CDR1 is MRHNA and CDR2 is SNTAGT. The V and J ends lost 8 bases and 4 bases, in that order; junction bases with no gene match: 10. CDR3 in DNA: TGTGCCAGCGGGCAGGGGACAGGGAACGCAGATACGCAGTATTTT. This translates into CASGQGTGNADTQYF.

V and J are TRBV5-1 and TRBJ2-1, with TRBD2 as a possible D gene (6 bases). CDR3 size: 15 residues. V lost 0 bases and J lost 2, with 9 bases in between. CDR1 is SGHRS, CDR2 YFSETQ, per germline. CDR3 DNA sequence: TGCGCCAGCAGCTTGGACGGGAGCACCTACAATGAGCAGTTCTTC. As protein: CASSLDGSTYNEQFF.

The CDR3 region has the DNA TGTGCCAGCAGCCCCAGGACAGGGGGGTCAGATGGCTACACCTTC. It is translated as CASSPRTGGSDGYTF. The genes are TRBV16 and TRBJ1-2; 10 nucleotides agree with TRBD1. This CDR3 region has 15 residues. J was trimmed by 6 bases and V by 4 bases; bases with no gene match: 8. Germline values: CDR1 KGHSY, CDR2 FQNENV.

On this clone: Other DNA sequences in the same sample also yield this CDR3. This chain uses TRBV27 with TRBJ1-1; the D is unclear. The CDR3 contains 13 residues. Germline V gene sequence: CDR1 MNHEY, CDR2 SMNVEV (reference sequence). V was clipped by 5 bases and J by 1 base, with 8 bases between them. DNA of the CDR3: TGTGCCAGCAGTCTGGCGGGGAACACTGAAGCTTTCTTT. This sequence encodes CASSLAGNTEAFF.

The CDR3 protein is CASSLALSSYEQYF. The CDR3 region has the DNA TGCGCCAGCAGCTTGGCCCTGAGCTCCTACGAGCAGTACTTC. V gene TRBV5-1 combines with J gene TRBJ2-7; D is unclear. The CDR3 runs 14 residues. Germline CDR1 reads SGHRS; CDR2 reads YFSETQ. V gave up 0 bases and J gave up 0 bases, with 7 bases separating them.

This chain uses TRBV6-1 with TRBJ2-7; 10 nucleotides align to TRBD1. Germline loops: CDR1 MNHNS, CDR2 SASEGT. With 4 bases clipped from V and 11 bases from J, the junction kept 5 bases outside the gene matches. The CDR3 contains 12 residues. CDR3 protein: CASSGDRGQEYF. The CDR3, as DNA: TGTGCCAGCAGTGGAGACAGGGGGCAGGAGTACTTC.

The sample holds a few counts of this clone. This chain joins TRBV11-1 and TRBJ2-3; 9 nucleotides align to TRBD1. V gave up 1 base and J gave up 12 bases; unmatched junction bases: 2. The CDR3 length is 12 residues. Germline V gives CDR1 SGHAT, CDR2 FQDESV (reference sequence). In DNA, the CDR3 is TGTGCCAGCAGCTTAGACAGGGGGCAACAGTATTTT. Encoded protein: CASSLDRGQQYF. The full variable domain, in which reference TRBV11-1 and TRBJ2-3 provide the parts outside the CDR3, is EAEVAQSPRYKITEKSQAVAFWCDPISGHATLYWYRQILGQGPELLVQFQDESVVDDSQLPKDRFSAERLKGVDSTLKIQPAELGDSAMYLCASSLDRGQQYFGPGTRLTVL.

The chain employs TRBV2 and TRBJ1-1; D is possibly TRBD1 (6 bases). Germline CDR1 is SNHLY and CDR2 is FYNNEI. Between the trimmed V and J ends, which lost 2 bases and 5 bases, there was a span of 12 bases. This CDR3 has 14 residues. The DNA of the CDR3 is TGTGCCAGCAGTGAATTAGGGGGGGGAACTGAAGCTTTCTTT. Its translation: CASSELGGGTEAFF.

The chain has TRBV5-6 and TRBJ1-4; maybe TRBD1 (5 bases). Per germline, CDR1 SGHDT and CDR2 YYEEEE. This CDR3 is 15 amino acids long. Trimming left V 3 bases short and J 5 bases short, with 14 bases between. In DNA form, the CDR3 reads TGTGCCAGCAGCTGGGGGGGTCCGGAAAATGAAAAACTGTTTTTT. It specifies CASSWGGPENEKLFF.

The V gene is TRBV19, the J gene TRBJ2-3; D unclear. This CDR3 contains 15 residues. In germline, CDR1 is LNHDA, CDR2 SQIVND (reference sequence). With 0 bases removed from V and 9 bases from J, the gap between germline ends came to 16 bases. CDR3 region: CASSIEVPLGRTQYF. CDR3 sequence (DNA): TGTGCCAGTAGTATAGAAGTTCCCCTCGGCAGGACGCAGTATTTT. The full variable domain, completed using reference TRBV19 and TRBJ2-3, is DGGITQSPKYLFRKEGQNVTLSCEQNLNHDAMYWYRQDPGQGLRLIYYSQIVNDFQKGDIAEGYSVSREKKESFPLTVTSAQKNPTAFYLCASSIEVPLGRTQYFGPGTRLTVL.

The rearrangement joins TRBV9 to TRBJ2-7; perhaps TRBD2 as D (5 bases). Germline CDR1 SGDLS, CDR2 YYNGEE. V shed 3 bases and J shed 4 bases, with 11 bases lying between them. The CDR3 is 13 amino acids. This CDR3 reads CASSAGDVYEQYF. DNA of the CDR3: TGTGCCAGCAGCGCCGGGGATGTGTACGAGCAGTACTTC.

The chain employs TRBV4-2 and TRBJ2-1; 9 bases are a match to TRBD1. Per germline, CDR1 LGHNA and CDR2 YNFKEQ. J was trimmed by 6 bases and V by 3 bases; bases with no gene match: 9. The CDR3 totals 16 residues. The CDR3 nucleotides read TGTGCCAGCAGCCATGACCGGGACAGGGAGTTCAATGAGCAGTTCTTC. It encodes CASSHDRDREFNEQFF.

The genes are TRBV7-6 and TRBJ1-6; a weak D match, TRBD1 (6 bases). CDR3 length equals 15 residues. Trimming cost V 0 bases and J 7 bases, with 10 bases left between them. Germline CDR1 reads SGHVS; CDR2 reads FNYEAQ. CDR3 sequence (DNA): TGTGCCAGCAGCTTAGCCGGGACAAGCAATTCACCCCTCCACTTT. It translates to CASSLAGTSNSPLHF.

The chain combines TRBV10-3 with TRBJ1-2; D remains ambiguous. This CDR3 region has 19 residues. Trimming took off 2 bases at V and 0 bases at J, with 22 bases between the two ends. Germline values: CDR1 ENHRY, CDR2 SYGVKD. CDR3 coding DNA: TGTGCCATCAGTGAGAACCAACAGCCAAACATAATAGCTAACTATGGCTACACCTTC. It specifies CAISENQQPNIIANYGYTF.

J is TRBJ2-3 and V is TRBV19, with 9 bases matching TRBD2. The length of the CDR3 is 15 residues. CDR1 and CDR2 (germline): LNHDA, SQIVND (reference sequence). Trimming cost V 10 bases and J 5 bases; bases outside gene matches: 13. CDR3 bases: TGTGCCACCTCCTGGGCGCTAGCGGGGAGAGATACGCAGTATTTT. It is translated as CATSWALAGRDTQYF.

The table lists this clone with a count of one. The chain uses TRBV7-7 and TRBJ2-5, with D maybe TRBD2 (6 bases). There are 13 residues in the CDR3. CDR1 is SSHAT, CDR2 FNYEAQ, per germline (reference sequence). Trimming left V 2 bases short and J 11 bases short, with 15 bases between. The CDR3, as DNA: TGTGCCAGCAGCTTAAGTACAGCGGGCCCGCAGTACTTC. Amino acid sequence: CASSLSTAGPQYF.